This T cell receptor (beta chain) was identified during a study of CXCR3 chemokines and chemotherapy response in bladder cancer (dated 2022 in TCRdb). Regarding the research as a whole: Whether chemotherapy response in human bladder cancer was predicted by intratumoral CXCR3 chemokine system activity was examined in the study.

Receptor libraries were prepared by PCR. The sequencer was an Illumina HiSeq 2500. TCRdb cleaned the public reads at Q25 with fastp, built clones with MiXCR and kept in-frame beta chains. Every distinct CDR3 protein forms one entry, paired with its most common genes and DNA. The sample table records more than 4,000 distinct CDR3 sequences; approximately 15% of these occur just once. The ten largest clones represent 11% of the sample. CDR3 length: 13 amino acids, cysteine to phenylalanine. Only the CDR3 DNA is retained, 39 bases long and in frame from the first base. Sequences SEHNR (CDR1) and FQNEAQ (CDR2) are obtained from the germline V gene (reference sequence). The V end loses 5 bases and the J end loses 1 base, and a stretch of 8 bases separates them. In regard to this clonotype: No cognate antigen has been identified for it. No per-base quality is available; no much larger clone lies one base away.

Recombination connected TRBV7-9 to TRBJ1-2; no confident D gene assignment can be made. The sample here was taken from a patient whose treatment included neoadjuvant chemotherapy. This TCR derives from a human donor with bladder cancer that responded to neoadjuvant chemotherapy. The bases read TGTGCCAGCAGCCCCCAACTTAACTATGGCTACACCTTC. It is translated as CASSPQLNYGYTF.